One and the same sample provided the 9 T cell receptor beta chains below, sequenced in a study of blood T cell repertoires in COVID-19. Profiling relied on immunoSEQ multiplex PCR, and the TCRdb table lists in-frame clones only, not all of them. The sample holds about 250,000 clones, about 83% seen once. The sample comprised peripheral blood. These TCRs come from a man older than 75 with acute or convalescent COVID-19.

This clone was seen only once. The V gene is TRBV7-9, the J gene TRBJ2-2, with D possibly matching TRBD1 (6 bases). Germline CDR1 is SEHNR and CDR2 is FQNEAQ (reference sequence). V lost 5 bases to trimming and J lost 5 bases, with 15 bases between them. This CDR3 comprises 15 residues. Written as DNA, the CDR3 is TGTGCCAGCAGCCGCAGGGGACCATCGACCGGGGAGCTGTTTTTT. Translated: CASSRRGPSTGELFF.

This chain joins TRBV5-4 and TRBJ2-1; 14 positions agree with TRBD2. V shed 4 bases and J 10 bases; nucleotides not matched to a gene: 10. CDR1 SGHNT and CDR2 YYREEE come from the germline V gene (reference sequence). This CDR3 is built from 16 residues. The CDR3: CASSASGTSGSREQFF. Written as DNA, the CDR3 is TGTGCCAGCAGCGCATCCGGGACTAGCGGGAGTAGGGAGCAGTTCTTC.

This rearrangement joins TRBV5-1 to TRBJ1-4, with 9 bases fitting TRBD1. Germline loops: CDR1 SGHRS, CDR2 YFSETQ. This CDR3 region has 15 residues. The trim removed 3 bases at V and 8 bases at J, leaving 8 bases unmatched. The DNA for the CDR3 is TGCGCCAGCAGCTCAACCGGGACAGGGACCGAAAAACTGTTTTTT. It is translated as CASSSTGTGTEKLFF.

The V gene is TRBV6-5, the J gene TRBJ2-7, with a weak D call TRBD1 (6 bases). CDR1 and CDR2 from the germline V gene are MNHEY and SVGAGI. V was pared by 6 bases and J by 2 bases, with 14 bases between. The CDR3 runs to 14 residues. The CDR3 protein is CASSPQTGAYEQYF. The CDR3 region has the DNA TGTGCCAGCAGCCCACAGACAGGAGCCTACGAGCAGTACTTC.

V gene TRBV19 combines with J gene TRBJ1-2; no clear D gene. V gave up 9 bases and J gave up 8 bases, with 19 bases separating them. CDR1 and CDR2 from the germline V gene are LNHDA and SQIVND (reference sequence). The CDR3 consists of 13 residues. The CDR3 loop is CASRQGRAEGYTF. CDR3 bases: TGTGCCAGCCGACAAGGGCGAGCGGAGGGCTACACCTTC.

V is TRBV7-8 and J is TRBJ1-6, with D maybe TRBD1 (6 bases). V lost 2 bases and J lost 0, with 11 bases in between. This CDR3 region has 17 residues. In germline, CDR1 is SGHVS, CDR2 FQNEAQ. The CDR3 is CASSLSQGSSYNSPLHF. CDR3 DNA: TGTGCCAGCAGCTTATCTCAGGGGAGCTCCTATAATTCACCCCTCCACTTT.

The CDR3 DNA reads as TGTGCCAGCAGCTTAAGAGGGGGTGCGGTCACTGAAGCTTTCTTT. This codes for CASSLRGGAVTEAFF. The chain links TRBV11-2 to TRBJ1-1; D is perhaps TRBD1 (6 bases). The CDR3 has 15 residues. The V end lost 2 bases, the J end lost 4 bases, and 14 bases lay between the germline ends. Germline-derived CDR1 and CDR2 are SGHAT and FQNNGV.

The chain joins TRBV5-1 to TRBJ2-2; 7 positions match TRBD1. CDR3 length equals 15 residues. The ends lost 6 bases at V and 4 bases at J; junction bases unmatched: 9. The V gene's germline CDR1 is SGHRS and CDR2 YFSETQ. Here the CDR3 DNA reads TGCGCCAGCAAGCTGAGGGGGCAGGTCACCGGGGAGCTGTTTTTT. Translated: CASKLRGQVTGELFF. Looking up the rest from reference TRBV5-1 and TRBJ2-2 gives the full variable domain: KAGVTQTPRYLIKTRGQQVTLSCSPISGHRSVSWYQQTPGQGLQFLFEYFSETQRNKGNFPGRFSGRQFSNSRSEMNVSTLELGDSALYLCASKLRGQVTGELFFGEGSRLTVL.

The chain is built from TRBV14 and TRBJ2-1; D remains unclear. CDR3 length equals 15 residues. Per germline, CDR1 SGHDN and CDR2 FVKESK. The V end lost 1 base, the J end lost 4 bases, and 11 bases lay between the germline ends. The CDR3 DNA is TGTGCCAGCAGCCAAGTTGTCCCGAGATACAATGAGCAGTTCTTC. Protein sequence: CASSQVVPRYNEQFF.